This entry lists 11 T cell receptor beta chains sequenced from one sample in a study of patients and donors after allogeneic stem cell transplantation. TCRdb itself ran the RT-PCR reads through MiXCR, one entry per CDR3 protein. The sample carries under 170,000 distinct CDR3 sequences, 37% recorded once. Sequences were obtained from blood, either unsorted or a sorted T cell fraction (not recorded which). These TCRs come from a human donor who was either an allogeneic HSCT recipient or a stem cell or donor lymphocyte infusion donor (not recorded which). It is not recorded whose cells these are; they may come from a transplant donor.

This clonotype was observed a few times. V and J are TRBV27 and TRBJ2-2; 8 bases align to TRBD1. The CDR3 totals 18 residues. V lost 2 bases, J lost 3 bases, and 11 bases stayed unmatched. CDR1 is MNHEY and CDR2 is SMNVEV in the germline V gene (reference sequence). The CDR3 spells CASSLAAGRGLHTGELFF. The DNA of the CDR3 is TGTGCCAGCAGTTTAGCGGCTGGCAGGGGGCTCCACACCGGGGAGCTGTTTTTT.

This clonotype has at least ten counts. V gene TRBV12-3 or TRBV12-4 combines with J gene TRBJ1-1; D gene unclear. V was pared by 4 bases and J by 4 bases, with 7 bases between. The CDR3 is 12 amino acids. CDR3: CASSWWGTEAFF. CDR3 sequence (DNA): TGTGCCAGCAGTTGGTGGGGCACTGAAGCTTTCTTT.

V is TRBV20-1 and J is TRBJ1-2, with 7 bases lining up with TRBD1. CDR3 size: 15 residues. V was clipped by 0 bases and J by 4 bases; unmatched bases: 8. Germline CDR1 DFQATT, CDR2 SNEGSKA (reference sequence). CDR3 sequence (DNA): TGCAGTGCTAGAGAAGAGGGGGCGCCCTTCTATGGCTACACCTTC. Translated: CSAREEGAPFYGYTF.

The CDR3 coding sequence is TGTGCCAGCAGCTTAGGGGTGGTCCAAGAGACCCAGTACTTC. Residues: CASSLGVVQETQYF. V and J are TRBV7-2 and TRBJ2-5; D gene ambiguous. Germline CDR1 SGHTA, CDR2 FQGNSA. V was cut by 1 base and J by 1 base, with 7 bases left in between. The CDR3 extends over 14 amino acids.

The V gene is TRBV29-1, the J gene TRBJ2-3; 9 nucleotides line up with TRBD1. V was pared by 1 base and J by 2 bases, with 4 bases of the junction left unmatched. CDR1 is SQVTM and CDR2 is ANQGSEA in the germline V gene. The CDR3 is 15 residues long. The CDR3 protein is CSVEGGTGPTDTQYF. CDR3 nucleotide sequence: TGCAGCGTTGAAGGGGGGACAGGGCCCACAGATACGCAGTATTTT.

This rearrangement joins TRBV6-5 to TRBJ2-1; 9 bases match TRBD2. V dropped 4 bases and J dropped 16; count of bases not matched to a gene: 8. Germline V gene data show CDR1 as MNHEY and CDR2 as SVGAGI. This CDR3 contains 12 residues. The CDR3 nucleotides are TGTGCCAGCAGTTTGCCGGGACTAGCAAACTTCTTC. Translation gives CASSLPGLANFF.

J is TRBJ2-5 and V is TRBV5-1, with 10 bases matching TRBD1. Germline CDR1 and CDR2: SGHRS and YFSETQ. The CDR3 contains 15 residues. With V trimmed by 4 bases and J by 3 bases, 6 bases remained unmatched. CDR3 amino acids: CASSPTDRGEETQYF. The DNA for the CDR3 is TGCGCCAGCAGCCCCACGGACAGGGGGGAAGAGACCCAGTACTTC.

V usage is TRBV5-5 and J usage is TRBJ1-1; 8 nucleotides match TRBD1. The CDR3 has 14 amino acids. After removal of 4 bases from V and 4 bases from J, the junction contained 6 bases not matched to a gene. Germline V gives CDR1 SGHKS, CDR2 YYEKEE (reference sequence). In DNA form, the CDR3 reads TGTGCCAGCAGCGCGGGACAGGTTAGCACTGAAGCTTTCTTT. This codes for CASSAGQVSTEAFF.

V is TRBV2 and J is TRBJ1-5; D is uncertain. The length of the CDR3 is 12 residues. V lost 8 bases to trimming and J lost 6 bases, with 11 bases between them. From germline, CDR1 is SNHLY and CDR2 FYNNEI. CDR3: CASSGGSQPQHF. The CDR3 region has the DNA TGTGCCAGCTCGGGAGGAAGTCAGCCCCAGCATTTT.

The chain recombines TRBV11-2 with TRBJ2-3; perhaps TRBD1 as D (6 bases). The V and J ends lost 2 bases and 3 bases respectively, with 12 bases between them. The CDR3 extends over 15 amino acids. The V gene's germline CDR1 is SGHAT and CDR2 FQNNGV. This CDR3 reads CASSLIIRGTDTQYF. The DNA of the CDR3 is TGTGCCAGCAGCTTAATAATAAGGGGGACAGATACGCAGTATTTT.

The chain employs TRBV9 and TRBJ1-6; possibly TRBD1 for D (5 bases). V was clipped by 4 bases and J by 3 bases, with 14 bases between them. CDR3 size: 16 residues. Per the germline V gene, CDR1 is SGDLS and CDR2 is YYNGEE. The CDR3 nucleotides read TGTGCCAGCAGCTCAGAGTTGGGGGGCTATAATTCACCCCTCCACTTT. Residues: CASSSELGGYNSPLHF.